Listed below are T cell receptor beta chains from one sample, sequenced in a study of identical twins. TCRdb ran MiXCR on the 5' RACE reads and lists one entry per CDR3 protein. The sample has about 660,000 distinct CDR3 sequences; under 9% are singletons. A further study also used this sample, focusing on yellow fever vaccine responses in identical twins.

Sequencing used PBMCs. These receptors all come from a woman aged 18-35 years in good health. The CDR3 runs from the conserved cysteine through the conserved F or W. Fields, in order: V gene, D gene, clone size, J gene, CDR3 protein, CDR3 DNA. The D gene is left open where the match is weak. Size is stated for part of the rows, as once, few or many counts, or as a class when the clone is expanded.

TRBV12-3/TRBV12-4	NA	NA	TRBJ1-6	CASSFKGSDSPLHF	TGTGCCAGCAGTTTTAAAGGCTCCGATTCACCCCTCCACTTT
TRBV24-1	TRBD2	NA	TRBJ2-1	CATSAAGGYSYNEQFF	TGTGCCACCAGTGCGGCGGGGGGTTACTCCTACAATGAGCAGTTCTTC
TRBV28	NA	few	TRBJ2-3	CASSTDGGDTQYF	TGTGCCAGCAGTACCGACGGGGGAGATACGCAGTATTTT
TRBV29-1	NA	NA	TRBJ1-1	CSANQATEAFF	TGCAGCGCCAACCAGGCCACTGAAGCTTTCTTT
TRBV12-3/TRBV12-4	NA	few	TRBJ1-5	CASNSPGAGGNQPQHF	TGTGCCAGCAACTCGCCGGGAGCCGGAGGCAATCAGCCCCAGCATTTT
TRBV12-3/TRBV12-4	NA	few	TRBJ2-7	CASSPRPGYEQYF	TGTGCCAGCTCCCCTCGGCCGGGGTACGAGCAGTACTTC
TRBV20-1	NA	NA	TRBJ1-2	CSARDARERETYGYTF	TGCAGTGCTAGAGATGCTCGCGAAAGGGAAACCTATGGCTACACCTTC
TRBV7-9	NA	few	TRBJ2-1	CASSLRTNEQFF	TGTGCCAGCAGCCTTAGGACCAACGAGCAGTTCTTC
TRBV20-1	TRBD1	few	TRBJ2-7	CSASARDRGDYEQYF	TGCAGTGCTAGTGCCCGGGACAGGGGGGACTACGAGCAGTACTTC
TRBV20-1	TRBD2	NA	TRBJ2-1	CSVREALGQFF	TGCAGTGTTCGGGAGGCCTTGGGGCAGTTCTTC
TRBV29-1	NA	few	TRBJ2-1	CSVSRLGGYATISYNEQFF	TGCAGCGTTTCCCGCTTGGGTGGGTACGCGACTATCTCCTACAATGAGCAGTTCTTC
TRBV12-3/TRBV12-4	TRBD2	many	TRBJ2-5	CASSSGLAGFAETQYF	TGTGCCAGCAGTTCCGGACTAGCGGGATTCGCGGAGACCCAGTACTTC
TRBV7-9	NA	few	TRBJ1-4	CASSSGPQGSNEKLFF	TGTGCCAGCAGCTCCGGGCCACAGGGATCTAATGAAAAACTGTTTTTT
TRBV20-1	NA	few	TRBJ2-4	CSAGGNLAKNIQYF	TGCAGTGCTGGGGGTAACCTAGCCAAAAACATTCAGTACTTC
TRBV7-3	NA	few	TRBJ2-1	CASSLSPHGEGSYNEQFF	TGTGCCAGCAGCTTATCCCCCCACGGGGAAGGCTCCTACAATGAGCAGTTCTTC
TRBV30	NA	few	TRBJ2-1	CAWSSPGIAVGGDEQFF	TGTGCCTGGAGTTCCCCCGGGATAGCGGTCGGAGGTGATGAGCAGTTCTTC
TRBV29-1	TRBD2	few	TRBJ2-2	CSVRLAVNTGELFF	TGCAGCGTGAGACTAGCGGTGAACACCGGGGAGCTGTTTTTT
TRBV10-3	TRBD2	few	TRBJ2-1	CAISDSGRDYEQFF	TGTGCCATCAGTGATAGCGGGAGGGATTATGAGCAGTTCTTC
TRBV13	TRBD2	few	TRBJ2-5	CASSSGGAAETQYF	TGTGCCAGCAGCTCCGGGGGGGCAGCGGAGACCCAGTACTTC
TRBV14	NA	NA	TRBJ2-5	CASSQDNTGRGTQYF	TGTGCCAGCAGCCAAGACAATACAGGGAGGGGGACCCAGTACTTC
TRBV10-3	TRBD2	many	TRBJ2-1	CAISESRGAGTQSNEQFF	TGTGCCATCAGTGAGTCAAGGGGAGCGGGAACACAGAGCAATGAGCAGTTCTTC
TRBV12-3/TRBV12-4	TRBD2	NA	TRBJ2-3	CASSLRPAWASGNTDTQYF	TGTGCCAGCAGTTTAAGGCCCGCGTGGGCTAGCGGGAACACAGATACGCAGTATTTT
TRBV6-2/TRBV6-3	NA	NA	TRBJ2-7	CASPPGSYEQYF	TGTGCCAGCCCCCCAGGGTCCTACGAGCAGTACTTC
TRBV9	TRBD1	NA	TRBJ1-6	CASSAGQGPPLHF	TGTGCCAGCAGCGCGGGACAGGGTCCACCCCTCCACTTT
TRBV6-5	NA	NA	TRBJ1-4	CASSTTNEKLFF	TGTGCCAGCAGTACAACTAATGAAAAACTGTTTTTT
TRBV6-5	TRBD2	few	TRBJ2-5	CASSYQPAGGPLETQYF	TGTGCCAGCAGTTACCAACCAGCGGGAGGGCCGTTAGAGACCCAGTACTTC
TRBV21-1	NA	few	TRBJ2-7	CASTGRGGSCYEQYF	TGTGCCAGCACCGGACGGGGAGGTTCCTGCTACGAGCAGTACTTC
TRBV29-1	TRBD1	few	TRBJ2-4	CSVRTGTYIQYF	TGCAGCGTTCGGACAGGAACATACATTCAGTACTTC
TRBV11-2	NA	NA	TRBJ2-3	CASSLDDRSGAITDTQYF	TGTGCCAGCAGCTTAGATGACAGAAGCGGAGCGATCACAGATACGCAGTATTTT
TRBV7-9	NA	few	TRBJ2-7	CASSARIAGTGEQYF	TGTGCCAGCAGCGCTCGGATAGCGGGGACAGGCGAGCAGTACTTC
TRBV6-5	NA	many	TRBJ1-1	CASSYWQDTEAFF	TGTGCCAGCAGTTACTGGCAGGACACTGAAGCTTTCTTT
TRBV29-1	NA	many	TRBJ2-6	CSVETGTPGANVLTF	TGCAGCGTTGAAACCGGGACCCCCGGGGCCAACGTCCTGACTTTC
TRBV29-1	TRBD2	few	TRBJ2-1	CSVAGGSFDEQFF	TGCAGCGTTGCTGGCGGGAGTTTCGATGAGCAGTTCTTC
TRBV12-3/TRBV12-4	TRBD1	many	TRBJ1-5	CASHSGGQPQHF	TGTGCCAGCCATTCAGGGGGTCAGCCCCAGCATTTT
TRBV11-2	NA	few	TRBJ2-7	CASSQRTPYEQYF	TGTGCCAGCAGCCAAAGGACACCGTACGAGCAGTACTTC
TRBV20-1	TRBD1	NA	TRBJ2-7	CSAHGDSCEQYF	TGCAGTGCCCACGGGGACAGCTGCGAGCAGTACTTC
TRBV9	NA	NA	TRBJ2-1	CASSASLRRLYNEQFF	TGTGCCAGCAGCGCCTCGCTGCGGCGCCTGTACAATGAGCAGTTCTTC